The 30 T cell receptor beta chains below all came from one sample that was sequenced in a study of T cell changes during pregnancy in multiple sclerosis. Sequencing was performed with immunoSEQ multiplex PCR; in TCRdb, only in-frame clones are kept and a portion is missing. This table has under 45,000 clones, about 92% appearing once. The sample here was CD4+ T cells from peripheral blood mononuclear cells, taken in the third trimester of pregnancy. These receptors were collected from a female donor with multiple sclerosis, enrolled in a pregnancy study.

V gene TRBV9 combines with J gene TRBJ1-2, with D possibly matching TRBD1 (6 bases). This CDR3 is 15 amino acids long. V was pared by 0 bases and J by 4 bases, with 13 bases between. CDR1 SGDLS and CDR2 YYNGEE come from the germline V gene. CDR3 in DNA: TGTGCCAGCAGCGTAGCGACGGACAGCTTCTATGGCTACACCTTC. It translates to CASSVATDSFYGYTF.

This chain uses TRBV9 with TRBJ1-2, with D perhaps matching TRBD1 (6 bases). This CDR3 is 15 amino acids long. V was trimmed by 3 bases and J by 1 base, leaving 13 bases between them. CDR1 SGDLS and CDR2 YYNGEE come from the germline V gene. This CDR3 is CASSATGKLNYGYTF. CDR3 in DNA: TGTGCCAGCAGCGCCACAGGGAAACTTAACTATGGCTACACCTTC.

This clone was observed once. The chain employs TRBV19 and TRBJ2-7; weak D call: TRBD2 (6 bases). Germline V lookup: CDR1 LNHDA, CDR2 SQIVND (reference sequence). Trimming removed 3 bases at V and 1 base at J, with 13 bases between. The CDR3 contains 15 residues. The CDR3: CASSIRGAGSYEQYF. The CDR3 nucleotides read TGTGCCAGTAGTATCCGCGGGGCAGGGTCCTACGAGCAGTACTTC.

This chain uses TRBV5-4 with TRBJ2-2; TRBD1 agrees at 8 bases. Unmatched junction bases numbered 7, after V lost 4 bases and J lost 8 bases. The CDR3 extends over 14 amino acids. The germline V gene encodes CDR1 SGHNT and CDR2 YYREEE (reference sequence). DNA for the CDR3: TGTGCCAGCAGCCCGCGGACAGGGTCTGGGGAGCTGTTTTTT. Residues: CASSPRTGSGELFF.

The chain couples TRBV28 to TRBJ2-1; TRBD2 aligns across 9 bases. The germline V gene encodes CDR1 MDHEN and CDR2 SYDVKM. J was trimmed by 8 bases and V by 4 bases; bases with no gene match: 9. CDR3 size: 15 residues. The CDR3: CASSSGGRALDEQFF. The CDR3 DNA sequence: TGTGCCAGCAGTTCTGGCGGGAGGGCCCTAGATGAGCAGTTCTTC.

This clone appeared a single time. The rearrangement links TRBV28 to TRBJ2-4; a weak D match, TRBD2 (6 bases). This CDR3 has 13 residues. Germline-derived CDR1 and CDR2 are MDHEN and SYDVKM. Trimming shortened V by 7 bases and J by 10 bases, and 17 bases separated the two germline ends. Here the CDR3 reads CASTRAGSWIQYF. CDR3 DNA sequence: TGTGCCAGCACGCGGGCGGGATCATGGATTCAGTACTTC.

This chain uses TRBV6-5 with TRBJ2-7; D is unresolved. The germline V and J ends were trimmed by 6 bases and 0 bases, with 12 bases remaining between them. From germline, CDR1 is MNHEY and CDR2 SVGAGI. This CDR3 is 14 amino acids long. CDR3 region: CASSRHPGSYEQYF. The CDR3 DNA reads as TGTGCCAGCAGCAGACATCCAGGCTCCTACGAGCAGTACTTC.

This chain connects TRBV4-3 to TRBJ2-7, with D perhaps TRBD2 (5 bases). CDR3 size: 13 residues. The germline V and J ends were trimmed by 0 bases and 4 bases, with 7 bases remaining between them. The V gene's germline CDR1 is LGHNA and CDR2 YSLEER. The CDR3 sequence is CASSQDGGYEQYF. Written as DNA, the CDR3 is TGCGCCAGCAGCCAAGATGGCGGGTACGAGCAGTACTTC.

V is TRBV6-5 and J is TRBJ2-7; 11 positions agree with TRBD2. V lost 4 bases, J lost 0 bases, and 5 bases stayed unmatched. Germline CDR1 reads MNHEY; CDR2 reads SVGAGI. The CDR3 extends over 16 amino acids. CDR3: CASSWGGTSGSYEQYF. CDR3 nucleotides: TGTGCCAGCAGTTGGGGGGGGACTAGCGGCTCCTACGAGCAGTACTTC.

The rearrangement uses TRBV6-1 and TRBJ2-2, with TRBD2 matching 8 bases. CDR3 length: 17 amino acids. V lost 4 bases, J lost 5 bases, and 12 bases stayed unmatched. Germline CDR1 and CDR2: MNHNS and SASEGT. The CDR3 DNA sequence: TGTGCCAGCAGTGCGTTGGCGGGAGGCCGTCGGACCGGGGAGCTGTTTTTT. It codes for CASSALAGGRRTGELFF.

The chain links TRBV4-1 to TRBJ2-5; weak D call: TRBD2 (5 bases). The end of the DNA aligns better with TRBJ2-7, so the J call may be wrong. Germline V CDR1 and CDR2: MGHRA, YSYEKL. CDR3 length: 14 residues. The DNA of the CDR3 is TGCGCCAGCAGCCCTCGGACTGGGGACTACGAGCAGTACTTC. It encodes CASSPRTGDYEQYF.

V usage is TRBV6-6 and J usage is TRBJ1-1, with TRBD1 matching over 7 bases. This CDR3 is built from 16 residues. Germline CDR1 MNHNY, CDR2 SVGAGI (reference sequence). V dropped 4 bases and J dropped 6; count of bases not matched to a gene: 14. CDR3 bases: TGTGCCAGCAGTTTTTTACAGGGGCCCCCGGGGGCTGAAGCTTTCTTT. Encoded protein: CASSFLQGPPGAEAFF.

In its sample, this clone was seen once. The chain recombines TRBV6-5 with TRBJ1-2; TRBD1 agrees at 7 bases. CDR1 and CDR2 (germline): MNHEY, SVGAGI. This CDR3 contains 14 residues. With V trimmed by 0 bases and J by 8 bases, 6 bases remained unmatched. CDR3 sequence (DNA): TGTGCCAGCAGTTACTCAACAGGGGTACGGGGCTACACCTTC. Amino acids: CASSYSTGVRGYTF.

The V gene is TRBV7-7, the J gene TRBJ1-2; TRBD1 matches at 9 bases. The V segment lost 6 bases and the J segment 2 bases; nucleotides outside the gene matches: 10. Germline CDR1 and CDR2: SSHAT and FNYEAQ (reference sequence). This CDR3 comprises 16 residues. The CDR3 nucleotides are TGTGCCAGCAGTCCCGGACAGGGGCGGCTGAACTATGGCTACACCTTC. This gives the protein CASSPGQGRLNYGYTF.

V usage is TRBV5-1 and J usage is TRBJ2-2, with 7 nucleotides matching TRBD2. The V segment lost 3 bases and the J segment 4 bases; nucleotides outside the gene matches: 3. Germline V gene sequence: CDR1 SGHRS, CDR2 YFSETQ. This CDR3 spans 14 amino acids. CDR3 sequence: CASSWEGGTGELFF. CDR3 in DNA: TGCGCCAGCAGCTGGGAGGGTGGCACCGGGGAGCTGTTTTTT.

The gene calls are TRBV2 and TRBJ2-6; TRBD2 might be the D (5 bases). Trimming removed 5 bases from V and 0 bases from J, with 11 bases in between. The V gene's germline CDR1 is SNHLY and CDR2 FYNNEI. CDR3 size: 16 residues. The CDR3, as DNA: TGTGCCAGCAGTAGCGGCAGAGCCTCTGGGGCCAACGTCCTGACTTTC. Translated: CASSSGRASGANVLTF.

The rearrangement links TRBV11-2 to TRBJ1-1; possible D gene TRBD1, 6 bases. V lost 6 bases and J 4 bases, leaving 24 bases between the germline ends. Germline assignment: CDR1 SGHAT and CDR2 FQNNGV. The CDR3 is made up of 17 amino acids. The CDR3 bases are TGTGCCAGCAGACCTTCAAACAGGGATCGGCTCGTCACTGAAGCTTTCTTT. It encodes CASRPSNRDRLVTEAFF.

This chain joins TRBV11-3 and TRBJ2-1, with 10 bases fitting TRBD1. CDR3 length: 13 residues. Trimming took 1 base from V and 15 from J; bases not matched to a gene: 6. Germline V lookup: CDR1 SGHNT, CDR2 YENEEA. CDR3 protein: CASSLADRGEVFF. Here the CDR3 DNA reads TGTGCCAGCAGCTTAGCGGACAGGGGGGAGGTGTTCTTC.

Only one count was recorded for this clone. V usage is TRBV7-2 and J usage is TRBJ2-3; D remains unclear. From germline, CDR1 is SGHTA and CDR2 FQGNSA. V was cut by 3 bases and J by 6 bases, with 7 bases left in between. This CDR3 comprises 12 residues. The CDR3 DNA follows: TGTGCCAGCAGCTTGACGGAGGATACGCAGTATTTT. Translated, it gives CASSLTEDTQYF.

This chain links TRBV19 with TRBJ1-1; TRBD1 matches at 7 bases. This CDR3 is built from 16 residues. The germline gives CDR1 LNHDA, CDR2 SQIVND (reference sequence). J lost 1 base, V lost 6 bases, and 11 bases had no gene match. The CDR3 DNA reads as TGTGCCAGTAGAGCGTCCCACAGGGGTTCGAACACTGAAGCTTTCTTT. This sequence encodes CASRASHRGSNTEAFF.

The chain couples TRBV7-8 to TRBJ1-1; possible D gene TRBD1, 6 bases. The V end lost 3 bases, the J end lost 0 bases, and 14 bases lay between the germline ends. CDR1 is SGHVS, CDR2 FQNEAQ, per germline. There are 16 residues in the CDR3. The CDR3 nucleotides are TGTGCCAGCAGCTTGAAACTGGGGGCTTTGAACACTGAAGCTTTCTTT. Amino acids: CASSLKLGALNTEAFF.

This rearrangement joins TRBV2 to TRBJ2-2, with 7 bases aligning to TRBD1. The trim removed 4 bases at V and 0 bases at J, leaving 8 bases unmatched. The V gene's germline CDR1 is SNHLY and CDR2 FYNNEI. CDR3 size: 17 residues. In nucleotides, the CDR3 is TGTGCCAGCAGTGGCGGACAGGCAATCGCGAACACCGGGGAGCTGTTTTTT. This sequence encodes CASSGGQAIANTGELFF.

Turning to this clone: Germline and junction disagree at one end, which may indicate a read error. The rearrangement uses TRBV5-1 and TRBJ2-7, with 9 bases matching TRBD2. The germline gives CDR1 SGHRS, CDR2 YFSETQ. The CDR3 covers 15 residues. The CDR3 DNA is TGCGCCAGCAGCTTGGTGGCGGGGGGGTCCTCCGAGCAGTACTTC. Its protein product is CASSLVAGGSSEQYF.

The genes are TRBV18 and TRBJ1-5; 8 bases agree with TRBD1. CDR3 size: 19 residues. CDR1 and CDR2 (germline): KGHSH, LQKENI. The V and J ends lost 3 bases and 4 bases, in that order; junction bases with no gene match: 17. CDR3 sequence reads: CASSPIDRGTKRANQPQHF. The CDR3 bases are TGTGCCAGCTCACCGATAGACAGGGGCACGAAAAGGGCGAATCAGCCCCAGCATTTT.

The table lists this clone with a count of one. The chain carries TRBV28 and TRBJ1-4; perhaps TRBD1 as D (5 bases). The CDR3 spans 14 residues. The V and J ends lost 5 bases and 8 bases respectively, with 15 bases between them. Germline V lookup: CDR1 MDHEN, CDR2 SYDVKM. In nucleotides, the CDR3 is TGTGCCAGCAGTCTAGACCAGGGAGGCGAAAAACTGTTTTTT. Amino acid sequence: CASSLDQGGEKLFF.

The chain couples TRBV7-3 to TRBJ2-3, with D maybe TRBD2 (6 bases). The V gene's germline CDR1 is SGHTA and CDR2 FQGTGA. The CDR3 has 14 amino acids. Trimming removed 5 bases from V and 2 bases from J, with 11 bases in between. CDR3 in amino acids: CASSGTGLTDTQYF. The CDR3 nucleotides are TGTGCCAGCAGCGGGACGGGACTCACAGATACGCAGTATTTT. Combining the CDR3 with reference TRBV7-3 and TRBJ2-3 gives the whole variable domain GAGVSQTPSNKVTEKGKYVELRCDPISGHTALYWYRQSLGQGPEFLIYFQGTGAADDSGLPNDRFFAVRPEGSVSTLKIQRTERGDSAVYLCASSGTGLTDTQYFGPGTRLTVL.

The chain employs TRBV9 and TRBJ2-5; a weak D match, TRBD1 (6 bases). CDR1 is SGDLS, CDR2 YYNGEE, per germline. Trimming cost V 2 bases and J 1 base, with 12 bases left between them. This CDR3 comprises 15 residues. The CDR3 nucleotides read TGTGCCAGCAGCGTTTCCCCAGGGGTCCAAGAGACCCAGTACTTC. It encodes CASSVSPGVQETQYF.

This sequence joins TRBV6-5 and TRBJ2-5, with D maybe TRBD2 (6 bases). The J call may be mistaken, given a closer DNA end match to TRBJ2-7. This CDR3 contains 15 residues. CDR1 is MNHEY and CDR2 is SVGAGI in the germline V gene. DNA of the CDR3: TGTGCCAGCAGTTACGGCGGTAGCGGCTCCTACGAGCAGTACTTC. Protein: CASSYGGSGSYEQYF.

This clone was found once. The J gene is TRBJ2-2, the V gene TRBV19; TRBD2 aligns across 15 bases. This CDR3 has 20 amino acids. CDR1 LNHDA and CDR2 SQIVND come from the germline V gene (reference sequence). V trimming: 6 bases; J trimming: 1 base; junction bases outside the gene matches: 12. CDR3 nucleotides: TGTGCCAGTAGGATCCTAGGACTAGCGGGAGGGCGGGAGAACACCGGGGAGCTGTTTTTT. Translated: CASRILGLAGGRENTGELFF.

The CDR3, as DNA: TGTGCCAGCAGCGAAAACACAGGGGTCGGGGATTCACCCCTCCACTTT. Its protein product is CASSENTGVGDSPLHF. The chain combines TRBV6-4 with TRBJ1-6; 7 positions agree with TRBD1. Germline V gene lookup returns CDR1 MRHNA and CDR2 SNTAGT. The CDR3 totals 16 residues. The ends lost 6 bases at V and 8 bases at J; junction bases unmatched: 13.